This TCR beta chain was observed in a study of cytomegalovirus exposure and HLA in healthy donors. 60 Vbeta and 13 Jbeta primers were used in PCR. Produced via immunoSEQ multiplex PCR; TCRdb's table is partial and in-frame only. The table lists about 180,000 clones, 76% of them singletons. With regard to this clone: No antigen is known for it. A read error may account for a junction end that differs from germline.

CDR1 is SEHNR and CDR2 is FQNEAQ in the germline V gene (reference sequence). This CDR3 spans 15 amino acids. Study results and caveats: In a later analysis, at a false discovery rate of 0.05, about 17,000 TCR beta sequences matched HLA alleles.

The donors (healthy individuals) were bone marrow donors. The sample comprised PBMCs. The chain is built from TRBV7-9 and TRBJ1-4, with 7 nucleotides matching TRBD1. The TCR originated in a woman aged 30 to 39 in good health and CMV-seropositive. In DNA form, the CDR3 reads TGTTCCAGCAGCCTACTGGACAGGATGGGAGAAAAACTGTTTTTT. Its protein product is CSSSLLDRMGEKLFF.